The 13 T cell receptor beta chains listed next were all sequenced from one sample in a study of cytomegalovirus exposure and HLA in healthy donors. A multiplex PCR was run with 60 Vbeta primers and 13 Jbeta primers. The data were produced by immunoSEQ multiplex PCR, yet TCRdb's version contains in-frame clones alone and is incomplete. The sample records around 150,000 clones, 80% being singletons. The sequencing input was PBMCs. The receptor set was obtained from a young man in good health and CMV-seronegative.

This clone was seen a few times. This CDR3 reads CASSTWDRALNTEAFF. The CDR3 coding sequence is TGTGCCAGCAGTACTTGGGACAGAGCCTTGAACACTGAAGCTTTCTTT. The V and J genes are TRBV6-6 and TRBJ1-1, with TRBD1 matching over 7 bases. Germline V CDR1 and CDR2: MNHNY, SVGAGI (reference sequence). Unmatched junction bases numbered 9, after V lost 5 bases and J lost 0 bases. CDR3 length: 16 residues.

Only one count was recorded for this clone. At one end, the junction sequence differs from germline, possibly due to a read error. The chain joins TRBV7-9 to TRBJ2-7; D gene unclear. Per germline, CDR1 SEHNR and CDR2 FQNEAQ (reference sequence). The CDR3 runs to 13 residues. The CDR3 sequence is CSSSYDTSYEQYF. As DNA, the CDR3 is TGTTCCAGCAGCTACGACACTTCCTACGAGCAGTACTTC.

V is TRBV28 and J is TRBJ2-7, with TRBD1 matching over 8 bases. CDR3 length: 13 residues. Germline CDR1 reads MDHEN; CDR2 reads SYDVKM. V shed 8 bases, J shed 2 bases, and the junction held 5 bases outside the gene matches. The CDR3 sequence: CASGTGLAYEQYF. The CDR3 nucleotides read TGTGCCAGCGGGACAGGTCTCGCCTACGAGCAGTACTTC.

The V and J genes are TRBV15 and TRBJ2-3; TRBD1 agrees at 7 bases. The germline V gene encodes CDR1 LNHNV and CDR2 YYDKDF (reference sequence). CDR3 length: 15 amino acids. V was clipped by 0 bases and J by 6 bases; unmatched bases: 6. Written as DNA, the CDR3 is TGTGCCACCAGCAGAGAGGGCGAGGGGGCTGATACGCAGTATTTT. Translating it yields CATSREGEGADTQYF.

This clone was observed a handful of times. As DNA, the CDR3 is TGTGCCAGCAGTGACAGATCTACAGGGACCGGGGAGCTGTTTTTT. Translating gives CASSDRSTGTGELFF. The chain combines TRBV6-4 with TRBJ2-2; the D gene is possibly TRBD1 (6 bases). CDR1 MRHNA and CDR2 SNTAGT come from the germline V gene. This CDR3 contains 15 residues. V was clipped by 2 bases and J by 5 bases, with 12 bases between them.

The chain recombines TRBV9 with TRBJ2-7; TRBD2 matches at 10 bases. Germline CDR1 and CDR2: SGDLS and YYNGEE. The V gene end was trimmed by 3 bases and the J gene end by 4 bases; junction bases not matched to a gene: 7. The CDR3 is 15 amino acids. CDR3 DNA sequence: TGTGCCAGCAGCGCATCCGGGACTAGCGTGTACGAGCAGTACTTC. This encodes CASSASGTSVYEQYF.

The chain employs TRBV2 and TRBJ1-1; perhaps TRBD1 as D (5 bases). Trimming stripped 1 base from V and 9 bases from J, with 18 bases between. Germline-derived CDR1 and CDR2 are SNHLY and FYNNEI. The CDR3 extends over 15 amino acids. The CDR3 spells CASSEGDGGRRKAFF. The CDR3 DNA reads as TGTGCCAGCAGTGAAGGGGACGGGGGAAGGAGGAAAGCTTTCTTT.

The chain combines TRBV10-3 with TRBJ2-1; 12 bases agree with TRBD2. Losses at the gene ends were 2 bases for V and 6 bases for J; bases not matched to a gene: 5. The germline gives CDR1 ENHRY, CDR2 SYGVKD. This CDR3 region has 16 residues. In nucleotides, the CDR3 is TGTGCCATCAGTGAGCCCCCTAGCGGGAGGGCCAATGAGCAGTTCTTC. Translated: CAISEPPSGRANEQFF.

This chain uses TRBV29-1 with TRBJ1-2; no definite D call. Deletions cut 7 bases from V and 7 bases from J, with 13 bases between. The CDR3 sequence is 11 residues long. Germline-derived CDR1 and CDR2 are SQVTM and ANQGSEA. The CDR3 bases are TGCAGCGCTGTGACCGAGGGTGGCTACACCTTC. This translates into CSAVTEGGYTF.

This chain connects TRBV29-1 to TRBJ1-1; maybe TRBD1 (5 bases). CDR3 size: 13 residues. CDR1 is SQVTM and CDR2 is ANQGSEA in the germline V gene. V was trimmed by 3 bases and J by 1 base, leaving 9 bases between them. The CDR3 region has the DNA TGCAGCGTTGACAGGACAAAGAACACTGAAGCTTTCTTT. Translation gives CSVDRTKNTEAFF.

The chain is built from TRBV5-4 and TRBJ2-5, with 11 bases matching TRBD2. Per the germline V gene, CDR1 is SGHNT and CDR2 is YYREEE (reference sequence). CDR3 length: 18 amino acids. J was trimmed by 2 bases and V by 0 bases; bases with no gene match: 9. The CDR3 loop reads CASSLALRTSGLQETQYF. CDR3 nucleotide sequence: TGTGCCAGCAGCTTGGCCCTTAGGACTAGCGGGTTGCAAGAGACCCAGTACTTC. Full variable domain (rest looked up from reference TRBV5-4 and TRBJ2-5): ETGVTQSPTHLIKTRGQQVTLRCSSQSGHNTVSWYQQALGQGPQFIFQYYREEENGRGNFPPRFSGLQFPNYSSELNVNALELDDSALYLCASSLALRTSGLQETQYFGPGTRLLVL.

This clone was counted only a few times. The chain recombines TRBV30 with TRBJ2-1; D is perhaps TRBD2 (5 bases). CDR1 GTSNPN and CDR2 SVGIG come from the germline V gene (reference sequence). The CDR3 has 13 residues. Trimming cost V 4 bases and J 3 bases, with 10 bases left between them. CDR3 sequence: CAWIQRSYNEQFF. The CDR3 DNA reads TGTGCCTGGATCCAGCGGAGCTACAATGAGCAGTTCTTC.

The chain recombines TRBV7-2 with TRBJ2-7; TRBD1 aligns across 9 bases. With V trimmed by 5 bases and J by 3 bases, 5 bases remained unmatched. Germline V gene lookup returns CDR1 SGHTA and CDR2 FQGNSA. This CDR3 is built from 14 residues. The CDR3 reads CASSLGQGGYEQYF. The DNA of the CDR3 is TGTGCCAGCAGCCTGGGACAGGGAGGCTACGAGCAGTACTTC.